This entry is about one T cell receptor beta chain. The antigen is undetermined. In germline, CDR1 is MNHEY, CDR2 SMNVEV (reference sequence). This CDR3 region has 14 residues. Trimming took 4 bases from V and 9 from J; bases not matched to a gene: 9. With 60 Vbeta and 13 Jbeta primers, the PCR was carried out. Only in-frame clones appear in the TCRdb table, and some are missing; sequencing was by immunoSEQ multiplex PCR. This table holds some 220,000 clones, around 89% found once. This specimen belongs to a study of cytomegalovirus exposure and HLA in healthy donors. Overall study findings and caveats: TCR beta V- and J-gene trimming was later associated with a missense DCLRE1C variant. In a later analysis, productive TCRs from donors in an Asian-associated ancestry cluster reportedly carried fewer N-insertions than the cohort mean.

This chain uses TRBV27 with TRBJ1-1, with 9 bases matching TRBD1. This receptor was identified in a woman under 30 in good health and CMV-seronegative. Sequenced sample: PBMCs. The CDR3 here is CASSSRQGGGKAFF. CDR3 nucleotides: TGTGCCAGCAGTTCCCGACAGGGGGGGGGAAAAGCTTTCTTT.